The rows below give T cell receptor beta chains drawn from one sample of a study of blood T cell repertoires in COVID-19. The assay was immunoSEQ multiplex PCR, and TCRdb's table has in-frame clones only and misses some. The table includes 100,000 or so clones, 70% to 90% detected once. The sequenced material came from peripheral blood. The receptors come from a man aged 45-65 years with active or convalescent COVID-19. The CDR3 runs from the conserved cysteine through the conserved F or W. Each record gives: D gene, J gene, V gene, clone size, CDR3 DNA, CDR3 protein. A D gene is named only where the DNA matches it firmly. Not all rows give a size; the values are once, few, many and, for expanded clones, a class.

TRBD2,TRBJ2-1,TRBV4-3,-,TGCGCCAGCAGCCAAGATGGAAAACTAGCGGGGGGCAACAATGAGCAGTTCTTC,CASSQDGKLAGGNNEQFF
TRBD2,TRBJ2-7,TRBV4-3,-,TGCGCCAGCAGCCAAGGAGCTAGCGGGGACCTACCCTACGAGCAGTACTTC,CASSQGASGDLPYEQYF
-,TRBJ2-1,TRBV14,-,TGTGCCAGCAGCCAATTGGGGGGAAGGATACACAATGAGCAGTTCTTC,CASSQLGGRIHNEQFF
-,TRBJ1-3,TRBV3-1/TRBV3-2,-,TGTGCCAGCAGCCAAGGGGGGGACTCTGGAAACACCATATATTTT,CASSQGGDSGNTIYF
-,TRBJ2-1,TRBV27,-,TGTGCCAGCAGTTTATCGAACCCGGGCTCGGGGAATGAGCAGTTCTTC,CASSLSNPGSGNEQFF
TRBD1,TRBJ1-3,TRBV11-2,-,TGTGCCAGCAGCTTCGCAGGGGGCGAAGGGAACACCATATATTTT,CASSFAGGEGNTIYF
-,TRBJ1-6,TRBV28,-,TGTGCCAGCGCTGGCGGGGACGTAGACTTGAATTCACCCCTCCACTTT,CASAGGDVDLNSPLHF
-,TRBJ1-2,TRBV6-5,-,TGTGCCAGCGGAATTGGAGGGGATGGCTACACCTTC,CASGIGGDGYTF
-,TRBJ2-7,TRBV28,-,TGTGCCAGCAGTCAGACCCCGTTTGGAGACGAGCAGTACTTC,CASSQTPFGDEQYF
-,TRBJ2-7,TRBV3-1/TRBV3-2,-,TGTGCCAGCAGCCTTTCCTTCGACGACACAGTACCCTACGAGCAGTACTTC,CASSLSFDDTVPYEQYF
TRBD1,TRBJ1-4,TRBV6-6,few,TGTGCCAGCAGTTTAGCCCCAGGGGGCTTCGAAAAACTGTTTTTT,CASSLAPGGFEKLFF
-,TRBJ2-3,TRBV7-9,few,TGTGCCAGCAGCAATCAGGGTGGCACAGATACGCAGTATTTT,CASSNQGGTDTQYF
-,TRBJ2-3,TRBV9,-,TGTGCCAGCAGCGTGCCAGGGACTAGCACAGATACGCAGTATTTT,CASSVPGTSTDTQYF
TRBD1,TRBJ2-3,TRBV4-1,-,TGCGCCAGCAGCCCCGGGACAGGGGGCACAGATACGCAGTATTTT,CASSPGTGGTDTQYF
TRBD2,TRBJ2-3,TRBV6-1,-,TGTGCCAGCAGTACTAGCGGGGACACAGATACGCAGTATTTT,CASSTSGDTDTQYF
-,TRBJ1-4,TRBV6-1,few,TGTGCCAGCAGTGAACGTCGGGCGGGCAATGAAAAACTGTTTTTT,CASSERRAGNEKLFF
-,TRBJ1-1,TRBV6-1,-,TGTGCCAGCAGTGAATGGCCGAACACTGAAGCTTTCTTT,CASSEWPNTEAFF
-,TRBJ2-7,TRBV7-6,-,TGTGCCAGCAGCTCCACCCAGGGCTACGAGCAGTACTTC,CASSSTQGYEQYF
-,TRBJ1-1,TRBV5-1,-,TGCGCCAGCAGCTTGGACAGGGTGGCGTTCTTT,CASSLDRVAFF
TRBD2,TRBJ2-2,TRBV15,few,TGTGCCACCAGCAGTGCTAGGACTAGCGGGGGTCCGAACACCGGGGAGCTGTTTTTT,CATSSARTSGGPNTGELFF
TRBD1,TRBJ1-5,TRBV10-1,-,TGCGCCAGCAGTGAGGGACCCGGGACAGGGAATCAGCCCCAGCATTTT,CASSEGPGTGNQPQHF
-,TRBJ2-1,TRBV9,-,TGTGCCAGCAGCGTAGACCCTCAGGGTAGGGACTACAATGAGCAGTTCTTC,CASSVDPQGRDYNEQFF
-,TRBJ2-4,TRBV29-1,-,TGCAGCGTTGTTGCAGGGCCCAAAAACATTCAGTACTTC,CSVVAGPKNIQYF
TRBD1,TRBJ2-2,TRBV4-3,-,TGCGCCAGCAGCCAAGAGGGGACAGGGGCCGGGGAGCTGTTTTTT,CASSQEGTGAGELFF
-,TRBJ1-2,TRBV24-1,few,TGTGCCACCAGTCCCGACAGATGGTATGGCTACACCTTC,CATSPDRWYGYTF
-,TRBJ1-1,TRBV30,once,TGTGCCTCGCAGCGGGACCTGAACACTGAAGCTTTCTTT,CASQRDLNTEAFF
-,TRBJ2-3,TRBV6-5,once,TGTGCCAGCAGCCGCTCAGGGATCCTCACAGATACGCAGTATTTT,CASSRSGILTDTQYF
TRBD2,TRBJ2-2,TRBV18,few,TGTGCCAGCTCACCGGGCCCGGGAGGAAACACCGGGGAGCTGTTTTTT,CASSPGPGGNTGELFF
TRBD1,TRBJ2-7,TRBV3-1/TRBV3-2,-,TGTGCCAGCAGCCAGTCCCGGGACAGGGCTGCGTACTTC,CASSQSRDRAAYF
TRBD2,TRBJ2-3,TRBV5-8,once,TGTGCCAGCAGCTTCCGACTAGCGGGGGGACCGGATACGCAGTATTTT,CASSFRLAGGPDTQYF
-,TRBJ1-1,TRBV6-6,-,TGTGCCAGCAGATCAACAGGGAAAGCTTTCTTT,CASRSTGKAFF
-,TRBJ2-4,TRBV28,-,TGTGCCAGCAGTAGCGCGGAGGCCCTAGCCAAAAACATTCAGTACTTC,CASSSAEALAKNIQYF
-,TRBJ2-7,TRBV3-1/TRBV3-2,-,TGTGCCAGCAGGCAAACGGGTGAGCAGTACTTC,CASRQTGEQYF
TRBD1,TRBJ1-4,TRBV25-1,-,TGTGCCAGCAGTGATGGGGCCGGGACAGCCGGAAGTAATGAAAAACTGTTTTTT,CASSDGAGTAGSNEKLFF
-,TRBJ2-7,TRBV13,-,TGTGCCAGCAGCCCTCTGGGCCAAGATGGGGCCTCCTACGAGCAGTACTTC,CASSPLGQDGASYEQYF
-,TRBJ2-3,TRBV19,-,TGTGCCACCTCGGGGGACACAGATACGCAGTATTTT,CATSGDTDTQYF
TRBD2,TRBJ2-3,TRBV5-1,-,TGCGCCAGCAGCTTATCGGGGGGGCCGGAGGATACGCAGTATTTT,CASSLSGGPEDTQYF
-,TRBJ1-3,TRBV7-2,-,TGTGCCAGCAGCTTAGTCGGTGGAAACACCATATATTTT,CASSLVGGNTIYF
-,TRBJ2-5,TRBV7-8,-,TGTGCCAGCAGCCCCACCTTTTCGGTCATCGAGACCCAGTACTTC,CASSPTFSVIETQYF
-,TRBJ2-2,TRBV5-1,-,TGCGCCAGCAGCTTGGAACCGGACACCGGGGAGCTGTTTTTT,CASSLEPDTGELFF
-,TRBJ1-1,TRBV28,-,TGTGCCAGCAGTCTAACAGGGCAGGGAGCTTTCTTT,CASSLTGQGAFF
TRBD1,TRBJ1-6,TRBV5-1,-,TGCGCCAGCAGCTTGGGGACAGGGGGAGATTCACCCCTCCACTTT,CASSLGTGGDSPLHF
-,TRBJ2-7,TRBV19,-,TGTGCCAGTAGTATTGCGTCCGGGGGGCCCTACGAGCAGTACTTC,CASSIASGGPYEQYF
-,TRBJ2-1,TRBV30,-,TGTGCCGGCACAGGGCCGAGCTCCTACAATGAGCAGTTCTTC,CAGTGPSSYNEQFF
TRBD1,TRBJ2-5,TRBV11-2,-,TGTGCCAGCAGCTCCCCCGGGACAGGGAGGGGAGAGACCCAGTACTTC,CASSSPGTGRGETQYF
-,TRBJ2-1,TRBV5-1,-,TGCGCCAGCAGCTTGGATGTTACGGGGTTGGTTAACAATGAGCAGTTCTTC,CASSLDVTGLVNNEQFF
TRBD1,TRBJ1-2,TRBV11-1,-,TGTGCCAGCAGCTTAAGCCGGGACAGGGTCAGTAATGGCTACACCTTC,CASSLSRDRVSNGYTF
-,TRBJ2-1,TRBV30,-,TGTGCCTGGAGTGTTGGGGGGTACTACAATGAGCAGTTCTTC,CAWSVGGYYNEQFF
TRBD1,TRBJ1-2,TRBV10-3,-,TGTGCCATCGGAGGGACAGTCCGTTATGGCTACACCTTC,CAIGGTVRYGYTF
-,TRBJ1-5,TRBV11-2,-,TGTGCCAGCAGCTTAGATGGTTACGGGGTTAGCAATCAGCCCCAGCATTTT,CASSLDGYGVSNQPQHF
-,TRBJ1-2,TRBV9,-,TGTGCCAGCAGGGCAGGCGACCTCTATGGCTACACCTTC,CASRAGDLYGYTF
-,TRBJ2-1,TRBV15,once,TGTGCCACCACCTGGGGGGGGCCCAATGAGCAGTTCTTC,CATTWGGPNEQFF
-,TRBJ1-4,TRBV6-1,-,TGTGCCAGCAGTGAAGGGAGCGCGGGGGGGGAGGAAAAACTGTTTTTT,CASSEGSAGGEEKLFF
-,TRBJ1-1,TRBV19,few,TGTGCCAGTAGTCGTATGGGACTTTCGAATACTGAAGCTTTCTTT,CASSRMGLSNTEAFF
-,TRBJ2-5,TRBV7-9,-,TGTGCCAGCAGCCTCTACCAAGAGACCCAGTACTTC,CASSLYQETQYF